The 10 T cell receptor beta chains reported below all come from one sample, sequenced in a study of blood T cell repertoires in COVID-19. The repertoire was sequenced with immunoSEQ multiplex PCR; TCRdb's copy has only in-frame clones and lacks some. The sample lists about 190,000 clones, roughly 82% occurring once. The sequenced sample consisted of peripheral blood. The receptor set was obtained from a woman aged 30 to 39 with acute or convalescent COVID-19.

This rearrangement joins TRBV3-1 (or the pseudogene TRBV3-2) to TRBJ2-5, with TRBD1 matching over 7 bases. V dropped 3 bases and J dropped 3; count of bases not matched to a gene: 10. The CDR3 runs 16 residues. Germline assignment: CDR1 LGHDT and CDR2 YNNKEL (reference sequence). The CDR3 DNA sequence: TGTGCCAGCAGCCATCCACGGGACAGACGGAAAGAGACCCAGTACTTC. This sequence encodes CASSHPRDRRKETQYF.

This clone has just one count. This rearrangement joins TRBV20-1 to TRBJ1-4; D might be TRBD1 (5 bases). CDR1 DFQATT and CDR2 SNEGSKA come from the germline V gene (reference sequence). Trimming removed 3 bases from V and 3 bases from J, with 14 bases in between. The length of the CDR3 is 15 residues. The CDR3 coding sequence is TGCAGTGCTAGTAGGTCGGCAGGGTCTAATGAAAAACTGTTTTTT. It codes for CSASRSAGSNEKLFF.

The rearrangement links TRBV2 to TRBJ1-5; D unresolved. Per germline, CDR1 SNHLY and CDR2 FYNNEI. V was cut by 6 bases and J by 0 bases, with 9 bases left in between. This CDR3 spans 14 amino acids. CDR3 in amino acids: CASRETYSNQPQHF. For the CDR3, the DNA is TGTGCCAGCAGGGAGACCTATAGCAATCAGCCCCAGCATTTT.

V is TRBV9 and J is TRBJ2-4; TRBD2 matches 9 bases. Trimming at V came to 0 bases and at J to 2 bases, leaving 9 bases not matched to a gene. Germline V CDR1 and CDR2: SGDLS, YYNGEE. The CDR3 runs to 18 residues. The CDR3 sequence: CASSVAGAAGGPKNIQYF. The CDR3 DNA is TGTGCCAGCAGCGTAGCTGGGGCAGCGGGGGGCCCCAAAAACATTCAGTACTTC.

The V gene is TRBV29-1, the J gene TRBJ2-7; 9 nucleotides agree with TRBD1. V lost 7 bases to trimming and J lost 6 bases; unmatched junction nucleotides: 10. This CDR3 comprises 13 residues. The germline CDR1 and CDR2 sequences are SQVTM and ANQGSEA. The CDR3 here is CSATPGQGSEQYF. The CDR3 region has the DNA TGCAGCGCAACTCCGGGACAGGGTTCCGAGCAGTACTTC.

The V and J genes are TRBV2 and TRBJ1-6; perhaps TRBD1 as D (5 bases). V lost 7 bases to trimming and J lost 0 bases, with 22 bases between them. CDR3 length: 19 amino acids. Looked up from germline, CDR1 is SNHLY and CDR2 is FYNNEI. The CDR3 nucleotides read TGTGCCAGCACTGATACGGCAGGGTACTCGAGCTCCTATAATTCACCCCTCCACTTT. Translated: CASTDTAGYSSSYNSPLHF.

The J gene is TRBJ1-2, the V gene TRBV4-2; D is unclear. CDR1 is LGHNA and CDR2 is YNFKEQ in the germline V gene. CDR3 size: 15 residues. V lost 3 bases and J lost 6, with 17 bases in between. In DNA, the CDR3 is TGTGCCAGCAGCCATTCTTTTAGGGCGGGCGATGGCTACACCTTC. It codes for CASSHSFRAGDGYTF.

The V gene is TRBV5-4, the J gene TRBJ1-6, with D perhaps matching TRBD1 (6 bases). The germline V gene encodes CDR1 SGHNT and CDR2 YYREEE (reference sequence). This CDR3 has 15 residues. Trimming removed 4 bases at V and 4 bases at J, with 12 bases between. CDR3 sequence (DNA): TGTGCCAGCAGCCCCGAGACAGGATATAATTCACCCCTCCACTTT. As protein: CASSPETGYNSPLHF.

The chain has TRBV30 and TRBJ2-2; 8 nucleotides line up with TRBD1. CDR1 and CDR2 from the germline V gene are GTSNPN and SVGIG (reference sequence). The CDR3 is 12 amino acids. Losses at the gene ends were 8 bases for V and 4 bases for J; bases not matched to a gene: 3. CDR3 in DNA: TGTGCCGGAACAGGGGGCACCGGGGAGCTGTTTTTT. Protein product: CAGTGGTGELFF.

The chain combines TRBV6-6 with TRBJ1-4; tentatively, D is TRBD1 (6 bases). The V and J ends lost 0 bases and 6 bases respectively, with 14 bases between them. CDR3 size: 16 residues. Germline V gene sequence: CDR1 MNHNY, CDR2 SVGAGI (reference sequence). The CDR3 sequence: CASSYSLQGFDEKLFF. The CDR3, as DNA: TGTGCCAGCAGTTACTCGCTACAGGGTTTCGATGAAAAACTGTTTTTT.